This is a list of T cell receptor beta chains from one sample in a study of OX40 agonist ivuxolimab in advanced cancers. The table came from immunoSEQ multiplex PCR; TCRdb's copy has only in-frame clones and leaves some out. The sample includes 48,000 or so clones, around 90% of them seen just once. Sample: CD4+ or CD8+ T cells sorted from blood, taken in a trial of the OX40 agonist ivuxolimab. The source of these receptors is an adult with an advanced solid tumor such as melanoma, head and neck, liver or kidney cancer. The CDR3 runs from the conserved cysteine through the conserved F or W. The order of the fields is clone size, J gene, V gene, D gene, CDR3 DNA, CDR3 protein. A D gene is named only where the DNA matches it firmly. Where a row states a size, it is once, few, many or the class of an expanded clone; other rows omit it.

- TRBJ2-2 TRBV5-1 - TGCGCCAGCAGCTCGGCCGGGGGCGACACCGGGGAGCTGTTTTTT CASSSAGGDTGELFF
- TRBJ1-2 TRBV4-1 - TGCGCCAGCAGCCAAGATTCAACTCTAGGCTACACCTTC CASSQDSTLGYTF
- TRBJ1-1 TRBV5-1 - TGCGCCAGCAGCCGGCCAGGGGCGGCCACTGAAGCTTTCTTT CASSRPGAATEAFF
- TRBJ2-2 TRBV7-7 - TGTGCTAGCAGCTTAGCCCCCTCCGGGGAGCTGTTTTTT CASSLAPSGELFF
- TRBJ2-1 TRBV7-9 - TGTGCCAGCAGCTTTTCACAGGGATTTCGCAATGAGCAGTTCTTC CASSFSQGFRNEQFF
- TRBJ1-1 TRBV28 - TGTGCCAGCAGTTTTACTAACGGGGACACTGAAGCTTTCTTT CASSFTNGDTEAFF
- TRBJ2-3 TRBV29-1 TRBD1 TGCAGCGTTGGACAGGGGGGCACAGATACGCAGTATTTT CSVGQGGTDTQYF
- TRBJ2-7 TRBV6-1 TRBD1 TGTGCCAGCAGAGGGGGCGCCGACCCGTCCTACGAGCAGTACTTC CASRGGADPSYEQYF
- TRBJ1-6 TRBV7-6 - TGTGCCAGCAGCTTAGGGCAGACCCGCTCCTATAATTCACCCCTCCACTTT CASSLGQTRSYNSPLHF
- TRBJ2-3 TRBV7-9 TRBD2 TGTGCCAGCAGCTACAGCGGGGGGGCAGATACGCAGTATTTT CASSYSGGADTQYF
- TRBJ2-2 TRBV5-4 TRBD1 TGTGCCAGCAGCCTCGGGACAGGGTTGGGCGGGGAGCTGTTTTTT CASSLGTGLGGELFF
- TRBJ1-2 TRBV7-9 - TGTGCCAGCAGCAGTGGGACGGACTATGGCTACACCTTC CASSSGTDYGYTF
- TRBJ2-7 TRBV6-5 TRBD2 TGTGCCAGCACCTGGTCTAGCGGGGCCTACGAGCAGTACTTC CASTWSSGAYEQYF
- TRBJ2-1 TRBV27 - TGTGCCAGCAGTTTAGGGGAGTCCTACAATGAGCAGTTCTTC CASSLGESYNEQFF
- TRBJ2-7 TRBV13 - TGTGCCAGCAGCGGTCCTCTGGCCGAGCAGTACTTC CASSGPLAEQYF
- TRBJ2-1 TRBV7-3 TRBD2 TGTGCCAGCAGCTTGCATCCTACTAGCGGGGGGGCCTACAATGAGCAGTTCTTC CASSLHPTSGGAYNEQFF
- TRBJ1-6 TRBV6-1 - TGTGCCAGCAGTGAAATCGCGGGACCGGGGCCTAATTCACCCCTCCACTTT CASSEIAGPGPNSPLHF
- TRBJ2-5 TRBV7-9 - TGTGCCAGCGATGAGGAGGTCGAGACCCAGTACTTC CASDEEVETQYF
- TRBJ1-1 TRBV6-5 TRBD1 TGTGCCACCTGGAGGGGACAGGGTAACACTGAAGCTTTCTTT CATWRGQGNTEAFF
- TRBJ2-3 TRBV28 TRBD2 TGTGCCAGCGGATCCCGGACTAGCGGGGGGCATACCGGAGATACGCAGTATTTT CASGSRTSGGHTGDTQYF
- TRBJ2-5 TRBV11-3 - TGTGCCAGCAGCTTAGGGCGTCAGGGGGGGGATCAAGAGACCCAGTACTTC CASSLGRQGGDQETQYF
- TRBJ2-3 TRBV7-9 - TGTGCCAGCAGCCCGTGGGGGGCGACAGATACGCAGTATTTT CASSPWGATDTQYF
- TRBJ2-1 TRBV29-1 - TGCAGCGTAAGGGTCAATGAGCAGTTCTTC CSVRVNEQFF
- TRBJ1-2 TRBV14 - TGTGCCAGCAGCCTTGGGGGGGTGGCCTATGGCTACACCTTC CASSLGGVAYGYTF
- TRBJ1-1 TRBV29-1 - TGCAGCGTTGAAGATCTAACGAATGGCTCTGAAGCTTTCTTT CSVEDLTNGSEAFF
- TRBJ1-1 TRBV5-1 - TGCGCCAGCAGCTTGGGGGCCACTGAAGCTTTCTTT CASSLGATEAFF
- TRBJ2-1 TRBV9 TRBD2 TGTGCCAGCAGCCTCCACAGCGGGGGGGTTAATGAGCAGTTCTTC CASSLHSGGVNEQFF
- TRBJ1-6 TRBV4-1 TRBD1 TGCGCCAGCAGCCAAGCCCCGTCGCAGGGGGACGGGGATTCACCCCTCCACTTT CASSQAPSQGDGDSPLHF
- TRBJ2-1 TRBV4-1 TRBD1 TGCGCCAGCAGCCAAGGGACAGGCCAAGGGGGTGAGCAGTTCTTC CASSQGTGQGGEQFF
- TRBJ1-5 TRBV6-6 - TGTGCCAGCAGTTTAACCCAAACGGGGCCCCAGCATTTT CASSLTQTGPQHF
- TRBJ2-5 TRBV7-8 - TGTGCCAGCAGCTCGGACCCGAGGGACCAAGAGACCCAGTACTTC CASSSDPRDQETQYF
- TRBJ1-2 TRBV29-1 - TGCAGCGACGACAGTTACTATGGCTACACCTTC CSDDSYYGYTF
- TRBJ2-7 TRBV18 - TGTGCCAGCTCACAGGACGGCTACGAGCAGTACTTC CASSQDGYEQYF
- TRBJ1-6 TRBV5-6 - TGTGCCAGCAGCTTGGTCAGCTCCTATAATTCACCCCTCCACTTT CASSLVSSYNSPLHF
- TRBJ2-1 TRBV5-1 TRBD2 TGCGCCAGCACGACTAGCGGGGACCTTGAGCAGTTCTTC CASTTSGDLEQFF
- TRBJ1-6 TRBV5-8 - TGTGCCAGCAGCTTGCAAGGGGGGAGTTCACCCCTCCACTTT CASSLQGGSSPLHF
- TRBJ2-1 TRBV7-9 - TGTGCCAGCATCTCCGGCGGGGGCCTCTACAATGAGCAGTTCTTC CASISGGGLYNEQFF
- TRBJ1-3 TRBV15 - TGTGCCACCAGCAGAGATTTGAGCTTTGGAAACACCATATATTTT CATSRDLSFGNTIYF
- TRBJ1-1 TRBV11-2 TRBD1 TGTGCCAGCAGCCATCAGGGGGCCGGGGGCACTGAAGCTTTCTTT CASSHQGAGGTEAFF
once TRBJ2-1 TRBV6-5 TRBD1 TGTGCCAGCACCCCGGTAACAGGGGGCAACGATGAGCAGTTCTTC CASTPVTGGNDEQFF
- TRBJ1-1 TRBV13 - TGTGCCAGCAGCCCAGAGGTACCGAACACTGAAGCTTTCTTT CASSPEVPNTEAFF
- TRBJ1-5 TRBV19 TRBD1 TGTGCCAGTAGCAATACAGGGGGTCAGCCCCAGCATTTT CASSNTGGQPQHF
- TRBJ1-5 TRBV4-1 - TGCGCCAGCAGCCAAGACCGATGGAGCAATCAGCCCCAGCATTTT CASSQDRWSNQPQHF
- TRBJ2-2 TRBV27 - TGTGCCAGCAGTTTAGGGGGGTTCACCGGGGAGCTGTTTTTT CASSLGGFTGELFF
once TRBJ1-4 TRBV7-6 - TGTGCCAGCAGCTTAGAGGAGGGGGGTGAAAAACTGTTTTTT CASSLEEGGEKLFF
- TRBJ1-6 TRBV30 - TGTGCCTGGAGTGTGGGCTCACCCCTCCACTTT CAWSVGSPLHF
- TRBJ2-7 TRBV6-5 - TGTGCCAGCAGTTACTCGACCGGCGGTTATGGCGAGCAGTACTTC CASSYSTGGYGEQYF
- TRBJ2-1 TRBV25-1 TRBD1 TGTGCCAGCACCGGACAGGGGGCCTACAATGAGCAGTTCTTC CASTGQGAYNEQFF
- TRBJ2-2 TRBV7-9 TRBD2 TGTGCCAGCAGTCCACGGACTAGCGGGGGGGCCAGCACCGGGGAGCTGTTTTTT CASSPRTSGGASTGELFF
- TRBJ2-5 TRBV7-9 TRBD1 TGTGCCAGCAGCTTATGGGGAAGGGGACAGGGGGTAGAGACCCAGTACTTC CASSLWGRGQGVETQYF
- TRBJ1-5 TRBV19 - TGTGCCAGTAGTATTGTAGGGGACCAGCCCCAGCATTTT CASSIVGDQPQHF
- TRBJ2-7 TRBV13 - TGTGCCAGCAGCTTAGCGGACCGCGAGCAGTACTTC CASSLADREQYF
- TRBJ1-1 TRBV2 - TGTGCCAGCAGTGAGAACCAGGCTGAAGCTTTCTTT CASSENQAEAFF
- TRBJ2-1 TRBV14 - TGTGCCAGCAGCCCCCTGACAAGCGGCTCCTACAATGAGCAGTTCTTC CASSPLTSGSYNEQFF
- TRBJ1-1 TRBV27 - TGTGCCAGCAGTTTGGGAGGGAGTTTGACTGAAGCTTTCTTT CASSLGGSLTEAFF
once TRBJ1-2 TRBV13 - TGTGCCAGCAGCTCCTCCTTGGGGGAGATTAACTATGGCTACACCTTC CASSSSLGEINYGYTF
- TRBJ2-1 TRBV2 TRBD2 TGTGCCAGCAGCGACCCCTCCGGGACTAGCGGGAACAATGAGCAGTTCTTC CASSDPSGTSGNNEQFF